The entry below gives a single TCR beta chain sequence along with its context. This sample is part of a study of blood T cells in healthy people across ages. Trimming took off 5 bases at V and 5 bases at J, with 7 bases between the two ends. CDR3 length equals 12 residues. Germline CDR1 is KGHSH and CDR2 is LQKENI. Primers used in a second PCR of roughly 6 to 11 cycles were a sample-barcoded 5' primer and a J-beta primer mix. TCRdb re-called the 5' RACE reads with MiXCR, one entry per CDR3 protein. The sample has 650,000 to 800,000 distinct CDR3 sequences; about 51% are singletons. The sequence derives from a woman older than 75 in good health. Sequenced input: blood. The gene calls are TRBV18 and TRBJ2-1; D not certain. This CDR3 reads CASSNRDNEQFF. The CDR3 DNA reads as TGTGCCAGCTCAAACAGAGACAATGAGCAGTTCTTC.